The 11 T cell receptor beta chains reported below all come from one sample, sequenced in a study of fetal regulatory T cell absence and autoimmunity. Sequencing was performed with immunoSEQ multiplex PCR; in TCRdb, only in-frame clones are kept and a portion is missing. There are 95,000 or so clones in the sample; more than 70% occur only once, and roughly 2% lies in the top ten. Sequencing was carried out using pancreas tissue. The receptor set was obtained from a male donor with IPEX syndrome.

This chain joins TRBV11-2 and TRBJ2-3; D tentatively fits TRBD1 or TRBD2 (5 bases each). Germline V gene sequence: CDR1 SGHAT, CDR2 FQNNGV. Trimming shortened V by 0 bases and J by 2 bases, and 9 bases separated the two germline ends. The CDR3 is 15 residues long. For the CDR3, the DNA is TGTGCCAGCAGCTTAGATGGGACCGTCACAGATACGCAGTATTTT. It translates to CASSLDGTVTDTQYF.

This clone was observed a handful of times. The chain has TRBV7-9 and TRBJ2-2; D uncertain. This CDR3 comprises 18 residues. The germline V gene has CDR1 SEHNR and CDR2 FQNEAQ (reference sequence). V dropped 6 bases and J dropped 3 bases, with 23 bases sitting between them. The CDR3 nucleotides read TGTGCCAGCAGACATAAGCAGGTTCCGAAACCCTACACCGGGGAGCTGTTTTTT. It yields the protein CASRHKQVPKPYTGELFF.

The rearrangement joins TRBV2 to TRBJ2-7; 10 bases align to TRBD2. From germline, CDR1 is SNHLY and CDR2 FYNNEI. J lost 2 bases, V lost 3 bases, and 4 bases had no gene match. There are 15 residues in the CDR3. The CDR3 reads CASSDSSGRPYEQYF. DNA for the CDR3: TGTGCCAGCAGTGACTCTAGCGGGAGACCCTACGAGCAGTACTTC.

This clone was counted only a few times. The chain employs TRBV27 and TRBJ2-7; 11 nucleotides align to TRBD1. Germline trimming cut 5 bases from V and 3 bases from J; bases unmatched to any gene: 3. There are 14 residues in the CDR3. Germline V gives CDR1 MNHEY, CDR2 SMNVEV (reference sequence). The CDR3 DNA follows: TGTGCCAGCAGTGCCGGGACAGGGGGCTACGAGCAGTACTTC. Its protein is CASSAGTGGYEQYF.

V gene TRBV6-5 combines with J gene TRBJ1-2, with 11 bases matching TRBD1. This CDR3 region has 14 residues. J gave up 4 bases and V 6 bases, and 4 bases lay outside the gene matches. CDR1 is MNHEY and CDR2 is SVGAGI in the germline V gene. CDR3 nucleotides: TGTGCCAGCAGCCGGGACAGGGGGAGCTATGGCTACACCTTC. This codes for CASSRDRGSYGYTF.

This rearrangement joins TRBV6-1 to TRBJ2-7, with 9 bases matching TRBD2. CDR3 length: 15 residues. Germline trimming cut 3 bases from V and 7 bases from J; bases unmatched to any gene: 10. The germline V gene encodes CDR1 MNHNS and CDR2 SASEGT. The CDR3 region has the DNA TGTGCCAGCAGTGATGGGATTGGCGGGGGGGTTGAGCAGTACTTC. It yields the protein CASSDGIGGGVEQYF.

This clone was recorded once. The chain has TRBV5-6 and TRBJ1-2, with D maybe TRBD1 (5 bases). Between the trimmed V and J ends, which lost 3 bases and 4 bases, there was a span of 25 bases. The CDR3 consists of 18 residues. Germline values: CDR1 SGHDT, CDR2 YYEEEE. The CDR3 bases are TGTGCCAGCAGCTCGCTGAGGGCAGGGCCCAAGTCCGCCTATGGCTACACCTTC. Its protein product is CASSSLRAGPKSAYGYTF.

Only one count was recorded for this clone. V and J are TRBV27 and TRBJ2-7; D is undetermined. V gave up 8 bases and J gave up 5 bases, with 19 bases separating them. Germline CDR1 MNHEY, CDR2 SMNVEV (reference sequence). The CDR3 has 14 residues. The CDR3 protein is CASGLSSLWDEQYF. DNA of the CDR3: TGTGCCAGCGGGTTGAGTTCTCTCTGGGACGAGCAGTACTTC.

The chain has TRBV2 and TRBJ1-2; the D is unclear. The V and J ends lost 0 bases and 8 bases respectively, with 7 bases between them. Germline V gene sequence: CDR1 SNHLY, CDR2 FYNNEI. The length of the CDR3 is 12 residues. Written as DNA, the CDR3 is TGTGCCAGCAGTGAAGCGCTGGAAGGCTACACCTTC. Translated, it gives CASSEALEGYTF.

There are a few counts of this clone. This chain uses TRBV19 with TRBJ2-2; 8 nucleotides match TRBD2. Trimming took 0 bases from V and 7 from J; bases not matched to a gene: 4. CDR1 and CDR2 from the germline V gene are LNHDA and SQIVND (reference sequence). The CDR3 runs 15 residues. The CDR3 reads CASSIDTSGGGELFF. The CDR3 DNA follows: TGTGCCAGTAGTATAGACACTAGCGGTGGCGGGGAGCTGTTTTTT.

This clone has a single count. The CDR3 DNA follows: TGTGCCAGCAGCTGCCCCGATAAGGGGTACACTGAAGCTTTCTTT. Translation: CASSCPDKGYTEAFF. The chain uses TRBV13 and TRBJ1-1; D is perhaps TRBD1 (5 bases). Germline CDR1 and CDR2: PRHDT and FYEKMQ (reference sequence). Trimming took off 4 bases at V and 3 bases at J, with 15 bases between the two ends. This CDR3 has 15 residues.